One sample yielded the 18 T cell receptor beta chains listed below, sequenced in a study of blood T cells in healthy people across ages. The authors ran a second PCR of about 6 to 11 cycles using a sample-barcoded 5' primer and a J-beta primer mix. A single record per CDR3 protein comes from TCRdb applying MiXCR to the 5' RACE reads. The table includes about 1.5 million distinct CDR3 sequences, approximately 43% detected once. Material for sequencing was blood. These receptors all come from a woman under 30 in good health.

The chain links TRBV12-3 or TRBV12-4 to TRBJ1-1, with D hard to call. CDR3 size: 16 residues. V shed 1 base and J shed 0 bases, with 12 bases lying between them. The CDR3 reads CASSLVIRAMNTEAFF. In DNA form, the CDR3 reads TGTGCCAGCAGTTTAGTTATTAGGGCAATGAACACTGAAGCTTTCTTT.

V gene TRBV4-1 combines with J gene TRBJ2-5, with TRBD2 identical over 10 bases. Judging by the DNA end, TRBJ2-1 fits better; the J call may be wrong. Germline V gene data show CDR1 as MGHRA and CDR2 as YSYEKL. This CDR3 is 16 amino acids long. The CDR3 sequence is CASSQGTSGYQETQFF. CDR3 in DNA: TGCGCCAGCAGCCAAGGGACTAGCGGTTACCAAGAGACCCAGTTCTTC.

This clonotype was detected a few times. The V and J genes are TRBV29-1 and TRBJ1-1; no clear D. Germline assignment: CDR1 SQVTM and CDR2 ANQGSEA. The CDR3 extends over 14 amino acids. The V gene lost 0 bases and the J gene lost 1 base, with 9 bases spanning the gap. The CDR3 DNA reads as TGCAGCGTTGAAGATAGGGCGCCGAACACTGAAGCTTTCTTT. Translation gives CSVEDRAPNTEAFF.

This clonotype showed up just a few times. CDR3 coding DNA: TGTGCCATTCCCGTTCGGGACAGCAACACCGGGGAGCTGTTTTTT. This codes for CAIPVRDSNTGELFF. The chain combines TRBV6-6 with TRBJ2-2, with 7 bases fitting TRBD1. J gave up 2 bases and V 10 bases, and 10 bases lay outside the gene matches. The CDR3 runs to 15 residues. Germline loops: CDR1 MNHNY, CDR2 SVGAGI (reference sequence).

In this sample, this clonotype turned up a few times. V gene TRBV5-4 combines with J gene TRBJ1-1; D gene uncertain. The CDR3 loop spans 15 amino acids. V dropped 1 base and J dropped 0 bases, with 10 bases sitting between them. Germline V gene sequence: CDR1 SGHNT, CDR2 YYREEE (reference sequence). CDR3 nucleotides: TGTGCCAGCAGCTTGTTAAGGGAAATGAACACTGAAGCTTTCTTT. As protein: CASSLLREMNTEAFF. Full variable domain (remainder filled in from reference TRBV5-4 and TRBJ1-1): ETGVTQSPTHLIKTRGQQVTLRCSSQSGHNTVSWYQQALGQGPQFIFQYYREEENGRGNFPPRFSGLQFPNYSSELNVNALELDDSALYLCASSLLREMNTEAFFGQGTRLTVV.

CDR3 nucleotide sequence: TGTGCCAGCAGCCCGACCGGGACCCTACAGTACTTC. Its translation is CASSPTGTLQYF. The chain carries TRBV7-2 and TRBJ2-7; D could derive from TRBD1 or TRBD2 (5 bases each). V gave up 5 bases and J gave up 10 bases, with 15 bases separating them. CDR3 length: 12 residues. Per the germline V gene, CDR1 is SGHTA and CDR2 is FQGNSA.

This rearrangement joins TRBV29-1 to TRBJ2-7; TRBD1 matches 8 bases. The CDR3 runs to 14 residues. With V trimmed by 6 bases and J by 0 bases, 7 bases remained unmatched. The germline CDR1 and CDR2 sequences are SQVTM and ANQGSEA. CDR3 DNA sequence: TGCAGCGTCTGGGGACAGGCGAGCTCCTACGAGCAGTACTTC. The encoded protein is CSVWGQASSYEQYF.

The sample holds many counts of this clonotype. The J gene is TRBJ1-2, the V gene TRBV6-2 or TRBV6-3, with TRBD1 as a possible D gene (6 bases). The V gene's germline CDR1 is MNHEY and CDR2 SVGEGT. The CDR3 sequence is 13 residues long. Trimming left V 6 bases short and J 2 bases short, with 10 bases between. The CDR3 DNA follows: TGTGCCAGCAGGCGACAGGCAAACTATGGCTACACCTTC. Its protein is CASRRQANYGYTF.

This clonotype was found a few times. The V call is TRBV3-1, the J call TRBJ2-7, with no clear D. CDR3 size: 13 residues. V gave up 3 bases and J gave up 6 bases, with 12 bases separating them. CDR1 and CDR2 (germline): LGHDT, YNNKEL (reference sequence). CDR3 loop: CASSHETWGEQYF. CDR3 in DNA: TGTGCCAGCAGCCACGAAACATGGGGCGAGCAGTACTTC.

The chain links TRBV4-3 to TRBJ2-3; 7 nucleotides match TRBD2. The junction had 14 bases not matched to a gene; V was cut back by 6 bases and J by 2 bases. The CDR3 runs 17 residues. Germline CDR1 is LGHNA and CDR2 is YSLEER. CDR3 residues: CASSLRDAGESTDTQYF. In DNA, the CDR3 is TGCGCCAGCAGTCTCCGCGACGCGGGAGAGTCCACAGATACGCAGTATTTT.

The count of this clonotype is one. This chain connects TRBV12-3 or TRBV12-4 to TRBJ2-7, with D possibly TRBD1 on 5 matching bases. The CDR3 spans 12 residues. The V end was cut by 7 bases, the J end by 5 bases, with 12 bases between. CDR3 residues: CASNQTANEQYF. The CDR3 bases are TGTGCCAGCAACCAGACAGCTAACGAGCAGTACTTC.

The V and J genes are TRBV11-2 and TRBJ2-4, with D maybe TRBD2 (5 bases). With the DNA end fitting TRBJ2-5 better, the J assignment may be wrong. This CDR3 has 15 residues. In germline, CDR1 is SGHAT, CDR2 FQNNGV. CDR3 nucleotides: TGTGCCAGCGGGTTCTACACTAGTAGTCCCGAGACCCAGTACTTC. It is translated as CASGFYTSSPETQYF.

Only a few counts were recorded for this clonotype. The gene calls are TRBV7-2 and TRBJ2-3; D uncertain. Germline CDR1 SGHTA, CDR2 FQGNSA. The germline V and J ends were trimmed by 8 bases and 5 bases, with 8 bases remaining between them. The CDR3 totals 11 residues. CDR3 sequence (DNA): TGTGCCAGCGCTTCGGGAGATACGCAGTATTTT. This sequence encodes CASASGDTQYF.

This clonotype was counted a few times. This chain links TRBV21-1 with TRBJ2-1; the tabulated D call, TRBD2, remains unverified against the DNA. TRBV21-1 counts as a pseudogene. CDR3 length: 12 residues. The CDR3 DNA follows: TGTGCCAGCAGGATTCGGAGGAATGAGCAGTTCTTC. It translates to CASRIRRNEQFF.

This chain links TRBV20-1 with TRBJ2-3; no firm D call. The CDR3 is 14 amino acids. Germline CDR1 DFQATT, CDR2 SNEGSKA (reference sequence). Trimming pared 0 bases from V and 5 bases from J, leaving 12 bases between. CDR3: CSARDRPGVDTQYF. The CDR3 DNA sequence: TGCAGTGCTAGAGATCGTCCTGGGGTAGATACGCAGTATTTT.

The chain is built from TRBV24-1 and TRBJ2-3; D gene unclear. Germline V CDR1 and CDR2: KGHDR, SFDVKD. The CDR3 has 13 residues. Trimming took off 1 base at V and 6 bases at J, with 7 bases between the two ends. DNA of the CDR3: TGTGCCACCAGTGATTTCGAGAGGGATACGCAGTATTTT. Amino acids: CATSDFERDTQYF.

This clonotype was counted once. CDR3 nucleotides: TGCAGTGCTAGAGATAGACGACTCAGCGCAGATACGCAGTATTTT. Amino acid sequence: CSARDRRLSADTQYF. The rearrangement uses TRBV20-1 and TRBJ2-3; D not certain. The V end lost 0 bases, the J end lost 4 bases, and 14 bases lay between the germline ends. Germline-derived CDR1 and CDR2 are DFQATT and SNEGSKA (reference sequence). The CDR3 is 15 amino acids.

This clonotype was detected a few times. This chain connects TRBV25-1 to TRBJ2-1, with 8 bases matching TRBD1. In germline, CDR1 is MGHDK, CDR2 SYGVNS. CDR3 length: 16 residues. Trimming removed 5 bases from V and 2 bases from J; junction bases left unmatched: 8. CDR3 nucleotides: TGTGCCAGCAGTACCTCAGGGGGCCTCACCTACAATGAGCAGTTCTTC. Protein: CASSTSGGLTYNEQFF.